The 18 T cell receptor beta chains below all came from one sample that was sequenced in a study of blood T cell repertoires in COVID-19 (TCRdb year 2020). To prepare the library, the immunoSEQ multiplex PCR assay was applied. The source is immuneACCESS, and TCRdb retained only in-frame sequences with V and J called. Part of the clones is not carried over; for the studies checked, unresolved V genes explain less than half of this, and the remainder is unexplained. The sample data list about 410,000 clones, and under 90% of these were observed just once. The top ten clonotypes cover 1.7% of the sample. Sequencing was done on a sample of PBMCs or T cells enriched from blood (not recorded which). The receptors derive from a woman aged 25 to 45 who had recovered from COVID-19.

The count of this clone is one. V and J are TRBV18 and TRBJ1-1; D is possibly TRBD1 (6 bases). Germline assignment: CDR1 KGHSH and CDR2 LQKENI. This CDR3 is built from 14 residues. V was shortened by 5 bases and J by 1 base, with 11 bases between the two germline ends. CDR3 bases: TGTGCCAGCTCAACCCTGGGACAGAACACTGAAGCTTTCTTT. Protein: CASSTLGQNTEAFF.

This chain links TRBV7-8 with TRBJ2-1, with 10 nucleotides matching TRBD2. The V segment lost 3 bases and the J segment 2 bases; nucleotides outside the gene matches: 4. Germline CDR1 reads SGHVS; CDR2 reads FQNEAQ. The CDR3 is made up of 16 amino acids. Here the CDR3 DNA reads TGTGCCAGCAGCTTTACACTAGCGGGGACCTACAATGAGCAGTTCTTC. Translating gives CASSFTLAGTYNEQFF.

J is TRBJ2-7 and V is TRBV6-5; D is possibly TRBD1 (5 bases). The CDR3 totals 13 residues. V lost 5 bases and J 0 bases, leaving 8 bases between the germline ends. CDR1 MNHEY and CDR2 SVGAGI come from the germline V gene. Here the CDR3 reads CASSRQHSYEQYF. In nucleotides, the CDR3 is TGTGCCAGCAGTAGACAGCACTCCTACGAGCAGTACTTC.

This sequence joins TRBV30 and TRBJ1-1; D remains ambiguous. This CDR3 is 14 amino acids long. CDR1 is GTSNPN and CDR2 is SVGIG in the germline V gene (reference sequence). Trimming cost V 1 base and J 4 bases, with 13 bases left between them. The DNA of the CDR3 is TGTGCCTGGAGTGCAAACAGCTACGTCACTGAAGCTTTCTTT. It specifies CAWSANSYVTEAFF.

This clone was counted only a few times. The V call is TRBV6-4, the J call TRBJ2-3; 8 bases fit TRBD2. This CDR3 comprises 17 residues. J lost 9 bases, V lost 0 bases, and 14 bases had no gene match. In germline, CDR1 is MRHNA, CDR2 SNTAGT. CDR3 coding DNA: TGTGCCAGCAGTGACTCGGGGCTAGCGGGTGACACGGGCACGCAGTATTTT. Translating gives CASSDSGLAGDTGTQYF.

The chain carries TRBV29-1 and TRBJ2-1, with 14 bases aligning to TRBD2. J gave up 6 bases and V 4 bases, and 5 bases lay outside the gene matches. Germline CDR1 is SQVTM and CDR2 is ANQGSEA. The CDR3 loop spans 15 amino acids. The CDR3 spells CSVATSGGGINEQFF. In DNA form, the CDR3 reads TGCAGCGTTGCGACTAGCGGGGGGGGAATCAATGAGCAGTTCTTC.

This chain connects TRBV2 to TRBJ1-1; D unresolved. CDR1 SNHLY and CDR2 FYNNEI come from the germline V gene. Trimming stripped 5 bases from V and 1 base from J, with 8 bases between. The CDR3 has 13 amino acids. The CDR3 sequence is CASSSNKNTEAFF. The CDR3 nucleotides are TGTGCCAGCAGTAGTAACAAGAACACTGAAGCTTTCTTT.

The J gene is TRBJ1-3, the V gene TRBV5-1, with unresolved D. The V end was cut by 0 bases, the J end by 0 bases, with 10 bases between. CDR1 and CDR2 (germline): SGHRS, YFSETQ. CDR3 length: 16 residues. Here the CDR3 reads CASSLEAQSSGNTIYF. CDR3 in DNA: TGCGCCAGCAGCTTGGAAGCTCAAAGCTCTGGAAACACCATATATTTT.

This clone was counted between two and nine times. V gene TRBV5-5 combines with J gene TRBJ1-5; D is perhaps TRBD1 (6 bases). The CDR3 contains 15 residues. In germline, CDR1 is SGHKS, CDR2 YYEKEE (reference sequence). Trimming took 0 bases from V and 0 from J, leaving 7 bases between them. CDR3 DNA sequence: TGTGCCAGCAGCTTGGGGACAGTTAGCAATCAGCCCCAGCATTTT. Residues: CASSLGTVSNQPQHF.

The rearrangement joins TRBV12-3 or TRBV12-4 to TRBJ1-4; D is undetermined. Trimming shortened V by 6 bases and J by 8 bases, and 13 bases separated the two germline ends. The CDR3 contains 13 residues. The DNA for the CDR3 is TGTGCCAGCAGCCAACAGAATGTCGAAAAACTGTTTTTT. Its protein is CASSQQNVEKLFF.

The rearrangement links TRBV11-1 to TRBJ2-7; 10 nucleotides align to TRBD1. The CDR3 extends over 16 amino acids. Germline assignment: CDR1 SGHAT and CDR2 FQDESV (reference sequence). Trimming took 4 bases from V and 2 from J; bases not matched to a gene: 8. CDR3 nucleotide sequence: TGTGCCAGCAGCTCCGGGGGACAGGGGCCCCCCTACGAGCAGTACTTC. Amino acids: CASSSGGQGPPYEQYF.

The rearrangement joins TRBV9 to TRBJ2-3; 10 bases are a match to TRBD2. The CDR3 has 16 amino acids. Germline V gene lookup returns CDR1 SGDLS and CDR2 YYNGEE. The V gene end was trimmed by 2 bases and the J gene end by 2 bases; junction bases not matched to a gene: 5. CDR3 amino acids: CASSVTSGSSTDTQYF. The DNA for the CDR3 is TGTGCCAGCAGCGTGACTAGCGGGTCTTCCACAGATACGCAGTATTTT.

This rearrangement joins TRBV7-9 to TRBJ2-3; TRBD2 aligns across 7 bases. The V segment lost 2 bases and the J segment 0 bases; nucleotides outside the gene matches: 11. This CDR3 contains 18 residues. Germline assignment: CDR1 SEHNR and CDR2 FQNEAQ (reference sequence). The chain's CDR3 is CASSLTWEGATSTDTQYF. The CDR3, as DNA: TGTGCCAGCAGCTTAACGTGGGAGGGAGCCACTAGCACAGATACGCAGTATTTT.

V usage is TRBV9 and J usage is TRBJ2-7; 7 bases are a match to TRBD1. Unmatched junction bases numbered 8, after V lost 0 bases and J lost 2 bases. This CDR3 region has 16 residues. Germline CDR1 and CDR2: SGDLS and YYNGEE. As DNA, the CDR3 is TGTGCCAGCAGCGTAGAGGGTAACAGGGGAGCCTACGAGCAGTACTTC. Its translation is CASSVEGNRGAYEQYF.

The chain is built from TRBV19 and TRBJ2-7, with D perhaps matching TRBD2 (6 bases). The CDR3 spans 14 residues. From germline, CDR1 is LNHDA and CDR2 SQIVND (reference sequence). Trimming shortened V by 3 bases and J by 2 bases, and 11 bases separated the two germline ends. The CDR3 bases are TGTGCCAGTAGTATCCGTAGCGGACCCTACGAGCAGTACTTC. Amino acid sequence: CASSIRSGPYEQYF.

The chain is built from TRBV30 and TRBJ1-2, with D possibly TRBD1 on 6 matching bases. Germline V lookup: CDR1 GTSNPN, CDR2 SVGIG (reference sequence). The CDR3 is made up of 14 amino acids. Trimming stripped 5 bases from V and 1 base from J, with 14 bases between. In nucleotides, the CDR3 is TGTGCCTGGCGCCGGGACATCAATAACTATGGCTACACCTTC. Its translation is CAWRRDINNYGYTF.

The CDR3 nucleotides are TGTGCCAGCAGCTTATTCGTAGCGGGTGGCAACGAGCAGTACTTC. Amino acids: CASSLFVAGGNEQYF. The chain links TRBV7-9 to TRBJ2-7; TRBD2 agrees at 7 bases. The germline gives CDR1 SEHNR, CDR2 FQNEAQ (reference sequence). The V gene end was trimmed by 2 bases and the J gene end by 5 bases; junction bases not matched to a gene: 9. The CDR3 has 15 amino acids.

The rearrangement joins TRBV5-1 to TRBJ2-1, with TRBD1 matching over 9 bases. Germline V gene sequence: CDR1 SGHRS, CDR2 YFSETQ. The CDR3 runs to 14 residues. The V and J ends lost 4 bases and 3 bases, in that order; junction bases with no gene match: 2. CDR3 protein: CASSRDRDYNEQFF. The CDR3 bases are TGCGCCAGCAGCCGGGACAGGGACTACAATGAGCAGTTCTTC. The full variable domain, with the rest looked up from reference TRBV5-1 and TRBJ2-1, is KAGVTQTPRYLIKTRGQQVTLSCSPISGHRSVSWYQQTPGQGLQFLFEYFSETQRNKGNFPGRFSGRQFSNSRSEMNVSTLELGDSALYLCASSRDRDYNEQFFGPGTRLTVL.